This T cell receptor beta chain derives from a study of patients and donors after allogeneic stem cell transplantation (dated by TCRdb to between 2020 and 2021). Note on this clonotype: The antigen this receptor binds is unknown. Qualities for individual bases were not recorded, and no much larger clone is one base off.

From its cysteine to its phenylalanine, the CDR3 spans 17 amino acids. Only the CDR3 DNA stays, 51 bases, in frame from base 1. Trimming accounts for 8 bases at V and 0 bases at J, while the number of junction bases matched to no gene is 13. The germline V gene provides CDR1 SGHTA and CDR2 FQGNSA. Library prep was done by RT-PCR. This sample was sequenced with a NextSeq 550. The public sequencing data were trimmed at Q25 with fastp and processed into clonotypes with MiXCR by TCRdb, which kept only in-frame beta chains. Each record represents a unique CDR3 protein, reported with the most common genes and DNA among its rows. Counted in this sample were hundreds of thousands of distinct CDR3 sequences; approximately 16% of them appeared once. 6.5% to 7.5% of the sample is taken by the ten largest.

This chain is built from TRBV7-2 and TRBJ1-3; 7 bases in the middle match TRBD1. The sequenced material came from blood, either unsorted or a sorted T cell fraction (not recorded which). This receptor was obtained from a human donor who was either an allogeneic HSCT recipient or a stem cell or donor lymphocyte infusion donor (not recorded which). It is not recorded whose cells these are; they may come from a transplant donor. The CDR3 reads as follows: CASGLSGTVLSGNTIYF. At the DNA level, the sequence is TGTGCCAGCGGACTATCCGGGACAGTCCTCTCTGGAAACACCATATATTTT. When the CDR3 is completed using the reference TRBV7-2 and TRBJ1-3 genes on either side, the full variable domain is GAGVSQSPSNKVTEKGKDVELRCDPISGHTALYWYRQSLGQGLEFLIYFQGNSAPDKSGLPSDRFSAERTGGSVSTLTIQRTQQEDSAVYLCASGLSGTVLSGNTIYFGEGSWLTVV.